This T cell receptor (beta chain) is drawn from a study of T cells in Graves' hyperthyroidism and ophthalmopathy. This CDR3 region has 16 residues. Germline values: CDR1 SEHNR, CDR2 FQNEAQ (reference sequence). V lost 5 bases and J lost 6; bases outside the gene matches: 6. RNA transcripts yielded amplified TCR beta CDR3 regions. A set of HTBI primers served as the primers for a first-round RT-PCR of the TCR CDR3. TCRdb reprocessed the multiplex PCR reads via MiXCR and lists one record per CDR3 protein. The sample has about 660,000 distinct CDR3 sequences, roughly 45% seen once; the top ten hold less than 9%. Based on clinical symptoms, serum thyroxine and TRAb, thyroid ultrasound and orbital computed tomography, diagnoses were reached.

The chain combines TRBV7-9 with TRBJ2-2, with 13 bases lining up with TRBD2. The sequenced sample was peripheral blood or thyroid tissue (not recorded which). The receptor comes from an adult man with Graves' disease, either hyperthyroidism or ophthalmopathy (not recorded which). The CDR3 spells CASSRRLAGGSGELFF. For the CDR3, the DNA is TGTGCCAGCAGCCGTCGACTAGCGGGAGGTTCCGGGGAGCTGTTTTTT.